Following are 18 T cell receptor beta chains from one sample sequenced in a study of molecular identifiers for immune sequencing clone quantification. TCRdb reprocessed the PCR reads with MiXCR, giving one entry per CDR3 protein. The table lists 100,000 or so distinct CDR3 sequences, about 32% of them singletons. The sequencing sample was made of naive CD8+ T cells from blood, with Jurkat cell RNA spiked in. Noted subset: FACS-sorted CD8+CD4-CCR7+CD45RA+ naive T cells. The receptor set was obtained from a human donor in good health. Some libraries in this study had Jurkat cell RNA spiked in.

This chain links TRBV6-2 or TRBV6-3 with TRBJ2-2; 9 bases are a match to TRBD2. Germline-derived CDR1 and CDR2 are MNHEY and SVGEGT. The trim removed 6 bases at V and 6 bases at J, leaving 5 bases unmatched. The CDR3 has 14 residues. CDR3 in DNA: TGTGCCAGCAGACCGGGACTAGCCCCCGGGGAGCTGTTTTTT. Protein sequence: CASRPGLAPGELFF.

The rearrangement joins TRBV3-1 to TRBJ1-1; no clear D gene. The CDR3 consists of 12 residues. The V gene lost 4 bases and the J gene lost 5 bases, with 8 bases spanning the gap. CDR1 is LGHDT, CDR2 YNNKEL, per germline (reference sequence). Here the CDR3 reads CASSLRGTEAFF. The CDR3 region has the DNA TGTGCCAGCAGCCTTAGAGGGACTGAAGCTTTCTTT.

About this clonotype itself: A much larger clonotype is one base distant, so this may be a read error. The CDR3 sequence is CGVPGETNTEAFF. The CDR3 DNA sequence: TGCGGCGTTCCAGGGGAGACGAACACTGAAGCTTTCTTT. The chain is built from TRBV29-1 and TRBJ1-1; TRBD1 is a possible D gene (6 bases). In germline, CDR1 is SQVTM, CDR2 ANQGSEA. The CDR3 totals 13 residues.

The chain recombines TRBV6-2 or TRBV6-3 with TRBJ2-2; a weak D match, TRBD2 (5 bases). V was shortened by 2 bases and J by 16 bases, with 17 bases between the two germline ends. Per germline, CDR1 MNHEY and CDR2 SVGEGT. The CDR3 runs to 13 residues. The CDR3 sequence: CASSYLFAGVQFF. The CDR3 DNA follows: TGTGCCAGCAGTTACCTGTTTGCCGGGGTGCAGTTTTTT.

This clonotype was observed a few times. V usage is TRBV4-2 and J usage is TRBJ1-1; D is unclear. The CDR3 length is 17 residues. Deletions cut 4 bases from V and 0 bases from J, with 18 bases between. Germline CDR1 reads LGHNA; CDR2 reads YNFKEQ. The CDR3 spells CASSLQDGSTMNTEAFF. The CDR3 bases are TGTGCCAGCAGCCTACAAGACGGCTCAACTATGAACACTGAAGCTTTCTTT.

Details on this clonotype: Mismatch with germline at one junction end may stem from a read error. J is TRBJ1-5 and V is TRBV5-3, with unresolved D. TRBV5-3 is recorded as an ORF, its role being uncertain. This CDR3 is 15 amino acids long. The CDR3 loop is CASSLGAGFYQPQHF. In DNA, the CDR3 is TGTGCCAGCAGCTTGGGCGCGGGGTTTTATCAGCCCCAGCATTTT.

The chain has TRBV28 and TRBJ2-5; TRBD2 matches at 13 bases. The CDR3 loop spans 15 amino acids. Per germline, CDR1 MDHEN and CDR2 SYDVKM. V shed 5 bases and J 4 bases; nucleotides not matched to a gene: 4. CDR3 nucleotides: TGTGCCAGCAGTCTAGGACTAGCGGGAGTAGAGACCCAGTACTTC. It codes for CASSLGLAGVETQYF.

V gene TRBV6-6 combines with J gene TRBJ2-1; D is ambiguous. This CDR3 has 12 residues. Germline CDR1 MNHNY, CDR2 SVGAGI (reference sequence). V shed 7 bases and J shed 3 bases, with 7 bases lying between them. As DNA, the CDR3 is TGTGCCAGCACGACGAACTACAATGAGCAGTTCTTC. Its translation is CASTTNYNEQFF.

This clonotype came up a few times. The chain combines TRBV4-2 with TRBJ2-5; 9 bases align to TRBD2. The CDR3 spans 15 residues. The V gene's germline CDR1 is LGHNA and CDR2 YNFKEQ. The ends lost 7 bases at V and 4 bases at J; junction bases unmatched: 10. This CDR3 reads CASTVAGDVRETQYF. CDR3 nucleotide sequence: TGTGCCAGCACAGTAGCGGGAGATGTGAGAGAGACCCAGTACTTC.

CDR3 region: CASSQALGFQETQYF. The DNA for the CDR3 is TGTGCCAGCAGCCAAGCTCTGGGTTTTCAAGAGACCCAGTACTTC. This chain connects TRBV3-1 to TRBJ2-5; D is unclear. The CDR3 runs to 15 residues. The V end lost 1 base, the J end lost 2 bases, and 11 bases lay between the germline ends. Germline loops: CDR1 LGHDT, CDR2 YNNKEL (reference sequence).

The CDR3 DNA reads as TGTGCCAGCAGTTACATACCTCTCTCCTACAATGAGCAGTTCTTC. This encodes CASSYIPLSYNEQFF. This chain connects TRBV6-5 to TRBJ2-1; unclear D gene. Per germline, CDR1 MNHEY and CDR2 SVGAGI. Trimming left V 2 bases short and J 0 bases short, with 8 bases between. This CDR3 contains 15 residues.

The chain joins TRBV4-3 to TRBJ2-1; TRBD1 or TRBD2 may be the D gene (5 bases each). Deletions cut 4 bases from V and 8 bases from J, with 12 bases between. This CDR3 is 13 amino acids long. From germline, CDR1 is LGHNA and CDR2 YSLEER. The CDR3: CASSPGTGYEQFF. The DNA of the CDR3 is TGCGCCAGCAGCCCGGGGACGGGCTATGAGCAGTTCTTC.

This clonotype was observed a handful of times. The genes are TRBV19 and TRBJ1-5; 7 bases fit TRBD1. Unmatched junction bases numbered 4, after V lost 8 bases and J lost 6 bases. The CDR3 is 12 residues long. The germline V gene has CDR1 LNHDA and CDR2 SQIVND (reference sequence). The DNA of the CDR3 is TGTGCCAGTCGACAGGGATTTCAGCCCCAGCATTTT. Its translation is CASRQGFQPQHF. Using reference TRBV19 and TRBJ1-5 for the parts outside the CDR3, the full variable domain is DGGITQSPKYLFRKEGQNVTLSCEQNLNHDAMYWYRQDPGQGLRLIYYSQIVNDFQKGDIAEGYSVSREKKESFPLTVTSAQKNPTAFYLCASRQGFQPQHFGDGTRLSIL.

This clonotype was seen repeatedly, ten times or more. The CDR3 nucleotides read TGCGCCAGCAGCCCCCTTGGACGGGAGTTCGACGAGCAGTACTTC. Translated, it gives CASSPLGREFDEQYF. J is TRBJ2-7 and V is TRBV4-3; a weak D match, TRBD2 (6 bases). Germline lookup yields CDR1 LGHNA and CDR2 YSLEER. Trimming removed 4 bases from V and 5 bases from J, with 18 bases in between. The CDR3 is made up of 15 amino acids.

This clonotype was observed a few times. The chain combines TRBV9 with TRBJ2-3; 14 bases match TRBD2. The CDR3 totals 19 residues. Germline V CDR1 and CDR2: SGDLS, YYNGEE. V was clipped by 4 bases and J by 2 bases; unmatched bases: 12. This CDR3 is CASSPAGLAGARSTDTQYF. The CDR3 nucleotides read TGTGCCAGCAGCCCAGCGGGACTAGCGGGAGCCCGATCCACAGATACGCAGTATTTT.

This clonotype was seen repeatedly, ten times or more. The chain joins TRBV28 to TRBJ2-7; D call uncertain. With 8 bases removed from V and 0 bases from J, the gap between germline ends came to 14 bases. Germline CDR1 is MDHEN and CDR2 is SYDVKM. CDR3 length: 14 amino acids. CDR3 nucleotide sequence: TGTGCCAGCGCCCCACAGATACTCTCCTACGAGCAGTACTTC. Its translation: CASAPQILSYEQYF.

About this clonotype itself: This may be a read error: a much more frequent sequence differs by one nucleotide. V and J are TRBV7-9 and TRBJ1-4; 12 nucleotides match TRBD1. Germline lookup yields CDR1 SEHNR and CDR2 FQNEAQ (reference sequence). V lost 3 bases, J lost 6 bases, and 11 bases stayed unmatched. The CDR3 covers 18 residues. The CDR3 region is CASSFAVSGTGGDEKLFF. CDR3 nucleotides: TGTGCCAGCAGCTTTGCGGTATCCGGGACAGGGGGCGATGAAAAACTGTTTTTT.

Comments on this clonotype: A clone one base away is much larger, so this may be a read error. V gene TRBV28 combines with J gene TRBJ2-5; D not certain. The CDR3 contains 13 residues. Trimming took off 4 bases at V and 9 bases at J, with 15 bases between the two ends. Germline V gives CDR1 MDHEN, CDR2 SYDVKM. DNA of the CDR3: TGTGCCAGCAGTTCCGCCCCGGCGAAGGCCCAGTACTTC. It translates to CASSSAPAKAQYF.